Each of the 10 T cell receptor beta chains below was sequenced from the same sample in a study of shared T cell receptors in the human thymus. The data were produced by immunoSEQ multiplex PCR, yet TCRdb's version contains in-frame clones alone and is incomplete. The table has 640,000 or so clones, around 87% seen once. The same data also contributed to another study, on human thymus T cells.

The sample was thymocytes. These receptors were obtained from a boy in the first two years of life with a congenital heart defect.

The chain uses TRBV5-3 and TRBJ2-7; TRBD2 matches at 11 bases. TRBV5-3 is recorded as an ORF, its role being uncertain. With 3 bases clipped from V and 0 bases from J, the junction kept 8 bases outside the gene matches. The CDR3 length is 17 residues. Here the CDR3 reads CARSSGLAEWSSYEQYF. CDR3 bases: TGTGCCAGAAGCTCGGGACTAGCGGAGTGGAGCTCCTACGAGCAGTACTTC.

This sequence joins TRBV5-8 and TRBJ2-1, with 8 bases identical to TRBD2. The CDR3 is 16 residues long. In germline, CDR1 is SGHTS, CDR2 YDEGEE. Trimming took 1 base from V and 8 from J; bases not matched to a gene: 11. The CDR3 DNA reads as TGTGCCAGCAGCTTGATAGCGGGACCAACGGAACATGAGCAGTTCTTC. It yields the protein CASSLIAGPTEHEQFF.

This clone was recorded only once. This chain uses TRBV7-2 with TRBJ2-1; D may be TRBD1 (5 bases). CDR1 is SGHTA and CDR2 is FQGNSA in the germline V gene. The CDR3 totals 12 residues. Trimming removed 3 bases at V and 13 bases at J, with 13 bases between. CDR3 protein: CASSLPGSSQFF. In DNA form, the CDR3 reads TGTGCCAGCAGCTTGCCAGGGTCAAGTCAGTTCTTC.

V gene TRBV9 combines with J gene TRBJ2-2, with 8 nucleotides matching TRBD2. CDR3 length equals 18 residues. Germline lookup yields CDR1 SGDLS and CDR2 YYNGEE. The V gene end was trimmed by 4 bases and the J gene end by 0 bases; junction bases not matched to a gene: 11. The CDR3 DNA is TGTGCCAGCAGCCTTCGAGAGAGGACTAGCCCGAACACCGGGGAGCTGTTTTTT. Its protein product is CASSLRERTSPNTGELFF.

This rearrangement joins TRBV25-1 to TRBJ2-2; 7 bases match TRBD1. Looked up from germline, CDR1 is MGHDK and CDR2 is SYGVNS. The CDR3 extends over 18 amino acids. Trimming removed 0 bases from V and 1 base from J; junction bases left unmatched: 8. The CDR3 DNA is TGTGCCAGCAGTGAATACACCGCCGGGACAGAGAACACCGGGGAGCTGTTTTTT. Translated: CASSEYTAGTENTGELFF.

This chain joins TRBV28 and TRBJ1-1; no reliable D call. V lost 6 bases and J lost 7, with 12 bases in between. The germline V gene has CDR1 MDHEN and CDR2 SYDVKM. CDR3 length: 12 residues. The CDR3 DNA is TGTGCCAGCAGGGCGGGTCGGCTTGAAGCTTTCTTT. Its translation is CASRAGRLEAFF.

The rearrangement joins TRBV27 to TRBJ2-2, with 14 bases matching TRBD2. CDR3 length: 17 amino acids. In germline, CDR1 is MNHEY, CDR2 SMNVEV (reference sequence). The junction had 8 bases not matched to a gene; V was cut back by 5 bases and J by 6 bases. The CDR3 region is CASSATTSGRDAGELFF. The CDR3 bases are TGTGCCAGCAGTGCAACGACTAGCGGGAGGGACGCCGGGGAGCTGTTTTTT.

This sequence joins TRBV6-5 and TRBJ1-2, with 7 bases matching TRBD1. With 4 bases clipped from V and 6 bases from J, the junction kept 5 bases outside the gene matches. The CDR3 is 13 amino acids. CDR1 is MNHEY and CDR2 is SVGAGI in the germline V gene. The CDR3 loop is CASSSTGFDGYTF. CDR3 DNA: TGTGCCAGCAGTTCGACAGGGTTTGATGGCTACACCTTC.

V is TRBV6-5 and J is TRBJ2-3, with a possible D match to TRBD1 (5 bases). Germline CDR1 reads MNHEY; CDR2 reads SVGAGI. The CDR3 covers 15 residues. V gave up 2 bases and J gave up 5 bases, with 14 bases separating them. The CDR3 is CASSYIPGARDTQYF. The CDR3 coding sequence is TGTGCCAGCAGTTACATACCTGGGGCTCGAGATACGCAGTATTTT.

This rearrangement joins TRBV27 to TRBJ2-7, with 8 bases that match TRBD1. Germline-derived CDR1 and CDR2 are MNHEY and SMNVEV (reference sequence). The CDR3 covers 14 residues. After removal of 9 bases from V and 2 bases from J, the junction contained 9 bases not matched to a gene. This chain's CDR3 is CARDWTGSTYEQYF. CDR3 sequence (DNA): TGTGCCAGGGACTGGACAGGGAGTACCTACGAGCAGTACTTC.